These T cell receptor beta chains were read from a single sample in a study of blood T cell repertoires in COVID-19. Sequencing used immunoSEQ multiplex PCR; TCRdb keeps in-frame clones, though not all of them. The repertoire holds under 150,000 clones, with approximately 90% as singletons. Sequencing was carried out using peripheral blood. Receptors were obtained from a human donor in a cohort sampled during active COVID-19. Each CDR3 is given with its conserved first and last residue. A D gene is named only where the DNA matches it firmly. Size is stated for part of the rows, as once, few or many counts, or as a class when the clone is expanded.

abundance | d_gene | j_gene | v_gene | CDR3nt | CDR3aa
. | TRBD2 | TRBJ2-1 | TRBV9 | TGTGCCAGCAGCGCCTGGGGGGGCTCCTACAATGAGCAGTTCTTC | CASSAWGGSYNEQFF
once | . | TRBJ1-1 | TRBV4-2 | TGTGCCAGCAGCCGACAGGTAACGAACACTGAAGCTTTCTTT | CASSRQVTNTEAFF
. | . | TRBJ1-1 | TRBV6-1 | TGTGCCAGCAGTGAAGTGGGTTGGGCTGAGAACACTGAAGCTTTCTTT | CASSEVGWAENTEAFF
. | TRBD1 | TRBJ1-4 | TRBV12-3/TRBV12-4 | TGTGCCAGCAGAACAGGGGGCGGTGAAAAACTGTTTTTT | CASRTGGGEKLFF
. | TRBD1 | TRBJ1-2 | TRBV19 | TGTGCCAGTAGTCCTCAACAGGGGCAGGGGGGCTACACCTTC | CASSPQQGQGGYTF
. | . | TRBJ1-3 | TRBV18 | TGTGCCAGCTCACCACCGAATAAGCGGGGCTCTGGAAACACCATATATTTT | CASSPPNKRGSGNTIYF
. | . | TRBJ1-5 | TRBV19 | TGTGCCAGTAGTTCCACCGGGGGCAATCAGCCCCAGCATTTT | CASSSTGGNQPQHF
. | . | TRBJ1-1 | TRBV5-4 | TGTGCCAGCAGTCCTGCGGGACGGATGAACACTGAAGCTTTCTTT | CASSPAGRMNTEAFF
. | TRBD1 | TRBJ1-3 | TRBV18 | TGTGCCAGCTCACCACCGGGGTTACGGACAGGGTCTGGAAACACCATATATTTT | CASSPPGLRTGSGNTIYF
. | . | TRBJ1-2 | TRBV10-3 | TGTGCCAGTGGGACTCGCGCTAACTATGGCTACACCTTC | CASGTRANYGYTF
. | . | TRBJ2-3 | TRBV11-1 | TGTGCCAGCAGCCCGACCGGGACTTTCACAGATACGCAGTATTTT | CASSPTGTFTDTQYF
. | . | TRBJ1-1 | TRBV9 | TGTGCCAGCAGCGTAGCTGGAGAGGACTCTCGGAACACTGAAGCTTTCTTT | CASSVAGEDSRNTEAFF
. | . | TRBJ2-5 | TRBV9 | TGTGCCAGCAGCGCCTCAGAGACCCAGTACTTC | CASSASETQYF
. | . | TRBJ2-5 | TRBV5-1 | TGCGCCAGCAGCTCACAGGGAGAAGAGACCCAGTACTTC | CASSSQGEETQYF
. | TRBD2 | TRBJ2-7 | TRBV27 | TGTGCCAGCAGTTTTAGATGGACTAGCAGAAACGAGCAGTACTTC | CASSFRWTSRNEQYF
. | TRBD2 | TRBJ2-5 | TRBV24-1 | TGTGCCACCAGTGATTTACGGCGCGGGGGGGGCCAAGAGACCCAGTACTTC | CATSDLRRGGGQETQYF
. | . | TRBJ1-1 | TRBV27 | TGTGCCAGCAGTTTATCAATGGACAGGAACACTGAAGCTTTCTTT | CASSLSMDRNTEAFF
. | TRBD1 | TRBJ1-6 | TRBV7-9 | TGTGCCAGCAGCTTAGACAGGGGGCAACCCTATAATTCACCCCTCCACTTT | CASSLDRGQPYNSPLHF
. | . | TRBJ2-5 | TRBV6-5 | TGTGCCAGCAGTTTAAAGGAGGAGACCCAGTACTTC | CASSLKEETQYF
once | . | TRBJ1-4 | TRBV5-1 | TGCGCCAGCAGCCCCTCCAATACTTATAATGAAAAACTGTTTTTT | CASSPSNTYNEKLFF
. | TRBD2 | TRBJ2-7 | TRBV4-3 | TGCGCCAGCAGCCAAGATGTTGCAGGGAGGGGCGTTTGGTACTTC | CASSQDVAGRGVWYF
. | TRBD1 | TRBJ2-7 | TRBV13 | TGTGCCAGCCGACAGGGGGCTACAAACGAGCAGTACTTC | CASRQGATNEQYF
. | . | TRBJ2-3 | TRBV3-1/TRBV3-2 | TGTGCCAGCAGACGAGCAGATACGCAGTATTTT | CASRRADTQYF
. | TRBD1 | TRBJ1-6 | TRBV5-1 | TGCGCCAGCAGCTTGGCCGGGACAGGGTGGGGTTCACCCCTCCACTTT | CASSLAGTGWGSPLHF
. | TRBD2 | TRBJ2-1 | TRBV9 | TGTGCCAGCAGCGTCGGTAGCGGGGGGTCCTACAATGAGCAGTTCTTC | CASSVGSGGSYNEQFF
. | . | TRBJ1-1 | TRBV30 | TGTGCCTGGAAGGGGTCTGAAGCTTTCTTT | CAWKGSEAFF
few | TRBD1 | TRBJ1-6 | TRBV10-3 | TGTGCCATCAGTGAGAGGGGGCAACCTAATTCACCCCTCCACTTT | CAISERGQPNSPLHF
. | . | TRBJ1-1 | TRBV5-6 | TGTGCCAGCAGCTTGGCCGGGTTGCCGAACACTGAAGCTTTCTTT | CASSLAGLPNTEAFF
. | TRBD2 | TRBJ2-2 | TRBV11-2 | TGTGCCAGCAGCTTGTTAGCGGGGATCCTCACCGGGGAGCTGTTTTTT | CASSLLAGILTGELFF
. | TRBD1 | TRBJ2-7 | TRBV7-2 | TGTGCCAGCAGCTTTATGACAGGGCCCTACGAGCAGTACTTC | CASSFMTGPYEQYF